These 22 T cell receptor beta chains share one sample of origin, sequenced in a study of blood T cell repertoires in COVID-19. Repertoires were generated with immunoSEQ multiplex PCR, while TCRdb's copy carries only in-frame clones and drops some. Seen here are 150,000 to 200,000 clones, around 88% observed once, and the top ten hold roughly 4%. Specimen: peripheral blood. All receptors derive from a woman younger than 45 with acute or convalescent COVID-19.

Notes on this clone: At one of its ends the junction is not consistent with the germline gene, which may arise from a read error. The rearrangement uses TRBV11-3 and TRBJ2-1; a possible D gene is TRBD1 (6 bases). Germline V gene lookup returns CDR1 SGHNT and CDR2 YENEEA. The CDR3 loop spans 13 amino acids. In DNA, the CDR3 is TGTGCCAGCAGCCCCACAGGGTACAATGAACAGTTCTTC. It is translated as CASSPTGYNEQFF.

The rearrangement links TRBV11-2 to TRBJ2-1; 15 bases agree with TRBD2. CDR3 length: 19 amino acids. Germline trimming cut 5 bases from V and 1 base from J; bases unmatched to any gene: 9. CDR1 and CDR2 (germline): SGHAT, FQNNGV. The CDR3 protein is CASSPIPGTSGGSYNEQFF. The CDR3 bases are TGTGCCAGCAGCCCGATACCCGGGACTAGCGGGGGGTCCTACAATGAGCAGTTCTTC.

J is TRBJ1-1 and V is TRBV11-2; D ambiguous. V was trimmed by 0 bases and J by 11 bases, leaving 13 bases between them. The CDR3 spans 13 residues. Germline V lookup: CDR1 SGHAT, CDR2 FQNNGV. CDR3 sequence: CASSLDQWASAFF. The CDR3 DNA is TGTGCCAGCAGCTTAGATCAGTGGGCGTCGGCTTTCTTT.

This clone was counted only a few times. V and J are TRBV19 and TRBJ2-4, with D uncertain. The CDR3 is 13 amino acids. Trimming took 3 bases from V and 11 from J, leaving 14 bases between them. Germline CDR1 reads LNHDA; CDR2 reads SQIVND (reference sequence). CDR3 nucleotide sequence: TGTGCCAGTAGTATCTCGGTTCTGAGCGTTCAGTACTTC. Protein: CASSISVLSVQYF.

This clone was detected only once. J is TRBJ2-3 and V is TRBV29-1; 12 bases match TRBD2. Germline-derived CDR1 and CDR2 are SQVTM and ANQGSEA. The CDR3 length is 16 residues. V dropped 6 bases and J dropped 1; count of bases not matched to a gene: 8. CDR3 sequence reads: CSVKRLAGDGTDTQYF. The CDR3 DNA reads TGCAGCGTGAAGAGACTAGCGGGAGACGGCACAGATACGCAGTATTTT.

This sequence joins TRBV11-2 and TRBJ2-1; 8 nucleotides align to TRBD2. The CDR3 consists of 19 residues. The V gene end was trimmed by 0 bases and the J gene end by 0 bases; junction bases not matched to a gene: 10. CDR1 is SGHAT and CDR2 is FQNNGV in the germline V gene. CDR3 sequence reads: CASSLDQQWGTSSYNEQFF. CDR3 DNA sequence: TGTGCCAGCAGCTTAGACCAGCAGTGGGGGACTAGCTCCTACAATGAGCAGTTCTTC. Using reference TRBV11-2 and TRBJ2-1 for the parts outside the CDR3, the full variable domain is EAGVAQSPRYKIIEKRQSVAFWCNPISGHATLYWYQQILGQGPKLLIQFQNNGVVDDSQLPKDRFSAERLKGVDSTLKIQPAKLEDSAVYLCASSLDQQWGTSSYNEQFFGPGTRLTVL.

CDR3 DNA: TGTGCCAGCAGATCCCCGAGATCCTACGAGCAGTACTTC. As protein: CASRSPRSYEQYF. The J gene is TRBJ2-7, the V gene TRBV6-5; D is ambiguous. The germline V gene encodes CDR1 MNHEY and CDR2 SVGAGI. Trimming cost V 6 bases and J 1 base, with 10 bases left between them. The CDR3 covers 13 residues.

The gene calls are TRBV27 and TRBJ2-3; 12 bases agree with TRBD2. The CDR3 has 14 residues. Trimming took 4 bases from V and 11 from J; bases not matched to a gene: 7. Germline V gene data show CDR1 as MNHEY and CDR2 as SMNVEV (reference sequence). DNA for the CDR3: TGTGCCAGCAGTTGGTCTAGCGGGGGGGCGGAGCAGTATTTT. Translated: CASSWSSGGAEQYF.

The rearrangement joins TRBV10-3 to TRBJ2-1, with a possible D match to TRBD2 (6 bases). Germline lookup yields CDR1 ENHRY and CDR2 SYGVKD. The V end was cut by 1 base, the J end by 5 bases, with 9 bases between. The CDR3 contains 14 residues. The CDR3 protein is CAISEFGGNNEQFF. DNA for the CDR3: TGTGCCATCAGTGAGTTCGGGGGAAACAATGAGCAGTTCTTC.

This chain uses TRBV10-3 with TRBJ1-3; 7 bases are a match to TRBD1. The V gene end was trimmed by 6 bases and the J gene end by 4 bases; junction bases not matched to a gene: 3. The CDR3 is made up of 13 amino acids. The germline gives CDR1 ENHRY, CDR2 SYGVKD. The CDR3 DNA reads TGTGCCATCAGCGGGACAGAGGGAAACACCATATATTTT. It encodes CAISGTEGNTIYF.

This chain joins TRBV18 and TRBJ2-7, with 7 positions matching TRBD1. This CDR3 contains 14 residues. CDR1 and CDR2 (germline): KGHSH, LQKENI. With V trimmed by 6 bases and J by 2 bases, 7 bases remained unmatched. The CDR3 region has the DNA TGTGCCAGCTCCCGGGACAGAATTACCTACGAGCAGTACTTC. It yields the protein CASSRDRITYEQYF.

The chain combines TRBV6-7 with TRBJ1-5; 12 bases match TRBD1. TRBV6-7 falls under the ORF class, with uncertain function. Germline trimming cut 6 bases from V and 7 bases from J; bases unmatched to any gene: 19. The CDR3 is 19 residues long. CDR3 coding DNA: TGTGCCAGCAGAGTCCCCCGGGACAGGGGGCGAAACATAGTCCAGCCCCAGCATTTT. This translates into CASRVPRDRGRNIVQPQHF.

This chain uses TRBV29-1 with TRBJ2-1; possible D gene TRBD1, 7 bases. The CDR3 covers 16 residues. The germline CDR1 and CDR2 sequences are SQVTM and ANQGSEA. V was shortened by 3 bases and J by 4 bases, with 19 bases between the two germline ends. As DNA, the CDR3 is TGCAGCGTTGAGGCCGGAGGGGGCCACTCGTACAATGAGCAGTTCTTC. Translating it yields CSVEAGGGHSYNEQFF.

This clone was seen more than once but under ten times. The rearrangement uses TRBV5-4 and TRBJ2-5; TRBD2 matches at 10 bases. Germline V CDR1 and CDR2: SGHNT, YYREEE (reference sequence). The CDR3 is 15 residues long. V gave up 0 bases and J gave up 5 bases; unmatched junction bases: 4. CDR3 amino acids: CASSLASGGRETQYF. The CDR3 DNA reads TGTGCCAGCAGCTTGGCTAGCGGGGGAAGGGAGACCCAGTACTTC. Supplemented by reference TRBV5-4 and TRBJ2-5, the full variable domain reads ETGVTQSPTHLIKTRGQQVTLRCSSQSGHNTVSWYQQALGQGPQFIFQYYREEENGRGNFPPRFSGLQFPNYSSELNVNALELDDSALYLCASSLASGGRETQYFGPGTRLLVL.

This clone has just a few counts. This chain uses TRBV12-3 or TRBV12-4 with TRBJ1-1; 10 nucleotides align to TRBD1. Unmatched junction bases numbered 11, after V lost 8 bases and J lost 11 bases. The CDR3 runs to 13 residues. CDR3 DNA: TGTGCCAGCGTACCTCGACAGGGGGCAAACGCTTTCTTT. It encodes CASVPRQGANAFF.

The chain uses TRBV5-4 and TRBJ2-1; 8 bases line up with TRBD2. CDR3 length equals 15 residues. J lost 0 bases, V lost 4 bases, and 3 bases had no gene match. Germline assignment: CDR1 SGHNT and CDR2 YYREEE (reference sequence). CDR3 loop: CASSPGLDSYNEQFF. DNA of the CDR3: TGTGCCAGCAGCCCGGGACTAGACTCCTACAATGAGCAGTTCTTC. The entire variable domain, with the rest obtained from reference TRBV5-4 and TRBJ2-1, is as follows: ETGVTQSPTHLIKTRGQQVTLRCSSQSGHNTVSWYQQALGQGPQFIFQYYREEENGRGNFPPRFSGLQFPNYSSELNVNALELDDSALYLCASSPGLDSYNEQFFGPGTRLTVL.

The V gene is TRBV29-1, the J gene TRBJ1-1, with D maybe TRBD1 (6 bases). V was trimmed by 7 bases and J by 13 bases, leaving 19 bases between them. The CDR3 extends over 11 amino acids. Per the germline V gene, CDR1 is SQVTM and CDR2 is ANQGSEA. The CDR3 bases are TGCAGCGCCGGAGGGGGGGGCGAAAGTTTCTTT. Its translation: CSAGGGGESFF.

A word on this clone: This same CDR3 is encoded by further DNA sequences in the sample. V is TRBV6-1 and J is TRBJ1-2, with a possible D match to TRBD1 (6 bases). The germline V gene has CDR1 MNHNS and CDR2 SASEGT. This CDR3 contains 13 residues. Trimming left V 3 bases short and J 3 bases short, with 8 bases between. The CDR3 bases are TGTGCCAGCAGTGAGACAGGAGACTATGGCTACACCTTC. This sequence encodes CASSETGDYGYTF.

This clone was observed once. This sequence joins TRBV5-1 and TRBJ1-1; no definite D call. The CDR3 has 14 residues. The germline gives CDR1 SGHRS, CDR2 YFSETQ. V was shortened by 2 bases and J by 4 bases, with 12 bases between the two germline ends. For the CDR3, the DNA is TGCGCCAGCAGCTTCGAGGGTCGATCCACTGAAGCTTTCTTT. Translation: CASSFEGRSTEAFF.

This rearrangement joins TRBV15 to TRBJ2-1, with 8 positions matching TRBD2. The germline V gene encodes CDR1 LNHNV and CDR2 YYDKDF (reference sequence). The CDR3 is made up of 15 amino acids. Trimming took 0 bases from V and 7 from J; bases not matched to a gene: 5. Written as DNA, the CDR3 is TGTGCCACCAGCAGAGATTGGACTAGCCGTAATGAGCAGTTCTTC. It specifies CATSRDWTSRNEQFF.

This CDR3 reads CAISRQGAGELFF. For the CDR3, the DNA is TGTGCCATCAGCCGGCAGGGGGCCGGGGAGCTGTTTTTT. The genes are TRBV10-3 and TRBJ2-2, with TRBD1 identical over 7 bases. This CDR3 region has 13 residues. CDR1 ENHRY and CDR2 SYGVKD come from the germline V gene. V dropped 6 bases and J dropped 6; count of bases not matched to a gene: 4.

As regards this clone: At the DNA level, this CDR3 is encoded by other sequences in the same sample as well. This chain connects TRBV2 to TRBJ2-3; D not resolved. The CDR3 runs 14 residues. V gave up 4 bases and J gave up 0 bases, with 8 bases separating them. CDR1 and CDR2 from the germline V gene are SNHLY and FYNNEI. The CDR3 protein is CASSVAQSTDTQYF. The CDR3 DNA follows: TGTGCCAGCAGTGTTGCCCAGAGCACAGATACGCAGTATTTT.